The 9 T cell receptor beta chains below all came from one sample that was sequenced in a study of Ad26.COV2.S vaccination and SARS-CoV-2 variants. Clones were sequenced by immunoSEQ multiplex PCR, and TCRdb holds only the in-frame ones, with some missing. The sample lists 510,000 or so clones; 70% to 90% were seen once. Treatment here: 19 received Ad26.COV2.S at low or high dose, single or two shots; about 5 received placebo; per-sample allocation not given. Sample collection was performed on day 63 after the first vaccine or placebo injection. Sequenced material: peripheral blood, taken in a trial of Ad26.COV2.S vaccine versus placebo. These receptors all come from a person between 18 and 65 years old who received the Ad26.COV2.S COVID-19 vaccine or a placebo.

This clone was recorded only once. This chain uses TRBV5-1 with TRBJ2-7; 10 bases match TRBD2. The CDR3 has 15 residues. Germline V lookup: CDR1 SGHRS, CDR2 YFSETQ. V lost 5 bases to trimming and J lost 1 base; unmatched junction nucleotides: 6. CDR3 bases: TGCGCCAGCAGTGACCTAGCGGGAGAATCCTACGAGCAGTACTTC. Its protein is CASSDLAGESYEQYF.

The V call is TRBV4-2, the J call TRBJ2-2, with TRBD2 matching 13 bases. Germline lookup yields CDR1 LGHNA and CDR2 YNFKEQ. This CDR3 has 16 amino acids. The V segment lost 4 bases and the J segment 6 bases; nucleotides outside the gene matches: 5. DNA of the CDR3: TGTGCCAGCAGCCCACGGACTAGCGGGAGTTCCGGGGAGCTGTTTTTT. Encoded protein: CASSPRTSGSSGELFF.

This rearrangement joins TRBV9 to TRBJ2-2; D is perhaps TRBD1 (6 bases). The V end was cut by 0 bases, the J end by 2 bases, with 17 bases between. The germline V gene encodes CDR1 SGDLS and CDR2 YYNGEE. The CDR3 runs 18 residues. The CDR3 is CASSVGFWGQSNTGELFF. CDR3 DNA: TGTGCCAGCAGCGTAGGTTTTTGGGGGCAGTCCAACACCGGGGAGCTGTTTTTT.

CDR3 in amino acids: CASRTGGARGRGYTF. The DNA of the CDR3 is TGTGCCAGCAGAACAGGGGGCGCACGTGGACGAGGCTACACCTTC. The rearrangement uses TRBV2 and TRBJ1-2, with 9 bases lining up with TRBD1. The V segment lost 6 bases and the J segment 8 bases; nucleotides outside the gene matches: 13. Germline V gene data show CDR1 as SNHLY and CDR2 as FYNNEI. This CDR3 has 15 residues.

CDR3 amino acids: CASSPFRQGRSYNEQFF. Here the CDR3 DNA reads TGTGCCAGTAGTCCGTTCAGACAGGGTCGTTCCTACAATGAGCAGTTCTTC. This chain uses TRBV19 with TRBJ2-1, with 7 bases aligning to TRBD1. The CDR3 is 17 amino acids. V was clipped by 5 bases and J by 1 base; unmatched bases: 11. Germline CDR1 LNHDA, CDR2 SQIVND (reference sequence).

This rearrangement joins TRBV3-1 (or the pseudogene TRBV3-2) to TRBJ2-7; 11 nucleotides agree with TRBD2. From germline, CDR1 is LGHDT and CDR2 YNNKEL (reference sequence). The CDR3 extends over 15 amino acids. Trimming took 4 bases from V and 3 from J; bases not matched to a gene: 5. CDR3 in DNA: TGTGCCAGCAGCCCGGGGACTAGCGGTTACTACGAGCAGTACTTC. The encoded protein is CASSPGTSGYYEQYF.

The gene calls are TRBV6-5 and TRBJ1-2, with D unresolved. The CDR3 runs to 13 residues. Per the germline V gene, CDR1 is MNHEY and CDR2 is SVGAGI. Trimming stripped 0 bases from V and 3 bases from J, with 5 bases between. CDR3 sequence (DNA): TGTGCCAGCAGTTACTCGAGCGACTATGGCTACACCTTC. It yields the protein CASSYSSDYGYTF.

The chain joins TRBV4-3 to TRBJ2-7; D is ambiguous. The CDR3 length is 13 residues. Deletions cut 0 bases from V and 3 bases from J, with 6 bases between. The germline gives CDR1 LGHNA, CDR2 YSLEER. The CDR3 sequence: CASSQEEFYEQYF. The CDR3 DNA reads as TGCGCCAGCAGCCAAGAAGAGTTCTACGAGCAGTACTTC.

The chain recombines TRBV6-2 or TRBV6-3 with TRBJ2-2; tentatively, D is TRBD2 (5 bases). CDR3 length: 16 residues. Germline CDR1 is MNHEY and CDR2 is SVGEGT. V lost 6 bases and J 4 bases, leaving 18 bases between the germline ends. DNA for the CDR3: TGTGCCAGCAGCCTCAAGACTGGAGGAGGCACCGGGGAGCTGTTTTTT. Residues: CASSLKTGGGTGELFF.